This T cell receptor beta chain was sequenced in a study of cytomegalovirus exposure and HLA in healthy donors. Across the whole study: For the roughly 370 genotyped donors, over 80% fell within the Caucasian-associated ancestry cluster.

Germline CDR1 reads SNHLY; CDR2 reads FYNNEI. V was cut by 5 bases and J by 4 bases, with 14 bases left in between. CDR3 length: 14 residues. With respect to this clone: The antigen is undetermined.

General study findings and limits: An analysis that was carried out later associated 16,000 or so TCR beta sequences with HLA alleles at 0.05 false discovery rate.

Primers for the PCR totalled 60 Vbeta and 13 Jbeta. Profiling relied on immunoSEQ multiplex PCR, and the TCRdb table lists in-frame clones only, not all of them. The repertoire holds roughly 130,000 clones, roughly two thirds seen once, with over 1.5% in the top ten. This chain joins TRBV2 and TRBJ1-2, with D perhaps matching TRBD1 (5 bases). The clonotype originates from a man aged 25-40 years in good health and CMV-seropositive. What was sequenced was PBMCs. CDR3 sequence reads: CASSRLQGAYGYTF. The CDR3 bases are TGTGCCAGCAGTAGACTCCAGGGTGCCTATGGCTACACCTTC.